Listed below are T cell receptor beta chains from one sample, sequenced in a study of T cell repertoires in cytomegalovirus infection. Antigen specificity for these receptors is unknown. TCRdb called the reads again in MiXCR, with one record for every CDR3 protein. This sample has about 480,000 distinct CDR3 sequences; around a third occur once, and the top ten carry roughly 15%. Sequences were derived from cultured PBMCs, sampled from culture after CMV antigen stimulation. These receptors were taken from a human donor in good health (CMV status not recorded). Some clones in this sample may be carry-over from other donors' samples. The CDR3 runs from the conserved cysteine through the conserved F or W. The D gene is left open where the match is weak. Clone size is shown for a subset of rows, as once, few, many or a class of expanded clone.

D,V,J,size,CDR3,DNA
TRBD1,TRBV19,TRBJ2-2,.,CASTPDRGGFNGELFF,TGTGCCAGTACCCCCGACAGGGGGGGCTTTAACGGGGAGCTGTTTTTT
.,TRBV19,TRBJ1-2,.,CASSMIGFGYTF,TGTGCCAGTAGTATGATAGGGTTTGGCTACACCTTC
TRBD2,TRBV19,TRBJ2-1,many,CASSPGVVGFEGLANEQFF,TGTGCCAGTAGTCCCGGCGTAGTGGGATTCGAGGGACTAGCAAATGAGCAGTTCTTC
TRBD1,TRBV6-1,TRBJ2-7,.,CASSGDRGLGEQYF,TGTGCCAGCAGTGGGGACAGGGGGCTGGGCGAGCAGTACTTC
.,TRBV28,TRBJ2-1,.,CASSFQTGTGEQFF,TGTGCCAGCAGTTTTCAGACCGGGACTGGTGAGCAGTTCTTC
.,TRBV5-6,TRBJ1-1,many,CASSSTWQGDTEAFF,TGTGCCAGCAGCTCGACGTGGCAGGGTGACACTGAAGCTTTCTTT
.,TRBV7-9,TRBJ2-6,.,CASSPGGQSQSLGANVLTF,TGTGCCAGCAGCCCGGGGGGACAGTCCCAGAGCCTTGGGGCCAACGTCCTGACTTTC
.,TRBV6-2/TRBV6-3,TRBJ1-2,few,CASSTIQGNYGYTF,TGTGCCAGCAGTACCATACAGGGCAACTATGGCTACACCTTC
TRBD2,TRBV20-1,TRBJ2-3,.,CSAPPGLAGDLMGTQYF,TGCAGTGCTCCCCCGGGACTAGCGGGAGACCTGATGGGTACGCAGTATTTT
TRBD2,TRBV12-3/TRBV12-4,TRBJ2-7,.,CASSTTGGPGYEQYF,TGTGCCAGCAGTACTACGGGAGGGCCGGGTTACGAGCAGTACTTC
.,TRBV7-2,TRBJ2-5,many,CASSLGGSGVGETQYF,TGTGCCAGCAGCTTAGGAGGTTCAGGGGTGGGTGAGACCCAGTACTTC
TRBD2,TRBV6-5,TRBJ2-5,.,CASTLTSGSQETQYF,TGTGCCAGCACCCTGACTAGCGGGAGCCAAGAGACCCAGTACTTC
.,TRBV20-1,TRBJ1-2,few,CSARVGGEANYGYTF,TGCAGTGCTAGAGTGGGGGGGGAAGCTAACTATGGCTACACCTTC
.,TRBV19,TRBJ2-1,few,CATAGREKSNEQFF,TGTGCCACCGCGGGGAGAGAAAAGAGTAATGAGCAGTTCTTC
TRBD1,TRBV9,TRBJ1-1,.,CASSVGQAGWSAEAFF,TGTGCCAGCAGTGTTGGACAGGCGGGTTGGAGCGCTGAAGCTTTCTTT
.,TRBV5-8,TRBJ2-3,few,CASSPGRSSTDTQYF,TGTGCCAGCAGCCCTGGCAGGAGTAGCACAGATACGCAGTATTTT
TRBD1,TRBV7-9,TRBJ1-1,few,CASSYASGTGSTEAFF,TGTGCCAGCAGCTATGCCTCCGGGACAGGGTCCACTGAAGCTTTCTTT
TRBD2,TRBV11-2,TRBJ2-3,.,CASSPKSGLAGGWDTQYF,TGTGCCAGCAGCCCGAAGTCGGGACTAGCGGGAGGATGGGATACGCAGTATTTT